This T cell receptor beta chain was documented in a study of cytomegalovirus exposure and HLA in healthy donors (dated by TCRdb to about 2017). About the full investigation: An earlier analysis of about 530 of the donors reported 276 Gb of sequence data and 90 million to 120 million unique TCR beta sequences obtained from some 200 million T cells. An early release that covered roughly 600 HLA-typed donors contained 300 to 350 gigabases of sequencing data and tens of millions of unique TCR sequences. The genetic ancestry cluster associated with self-reported Caucasian donors included about 84% of the roughly 400 genotyped donors. The study was designed to test whether signatures of past pathogen exposure could be identified by cataloging public T cell receptors. The T cell repertoires of several hundred subjects were profiled by immunosequencing and related to cytomegalovirus serostatus. In addition to the first cohort of 650 to 750 subjects, a separate validation cohort of 130 or so different subjects was used. To predict cytomegalovirus infection status, the study combined high-throughput TCR immunosequencing, statistical association of individual TCRs with disease status, and machine learning. In a later analysis, previously published TCR beta repertoires from 670 or so donors were re-analyzed and high-resolution HLA genotyping was added so that TCR occurrence patterns could be studied. Rather than using new phenotypic data, the later analysis identified candidate immune exposures from TCR beta sequences and from how often those sequences occurred across donors. An earlier analysis of more than 450 of the donors used high-throughput TCR beta sequencing to judge whether each TCR beta V gene segment behaved as functional or pseudogenic. Donor age, sex, ethnicity and CMV serostatus were compiled alongside the repertoire data. Genome-wide SNP genotypes for about three fifths of the 666 donors were used in a later genetic analysis, which treated that subset as a discovery cohort. Every repertoire in the discovery cohort had been generated on one and the same sequencing platform. HLA typing included class I and class II loci at four-digit resolution. The number of donors typed differed by locus, with 629-630 for A, B, C, DRB1 and DQB1, 522 for DQA1, over 600 for DPA1, and approximately 470 for DPB1. About 5 DR-DQ haplotypes were handled as single units for association and clustering, since linkage in the cohort was strong. Among around 400 genotyped donors of the cohort, an average of around 240,000 unique TCR beta nucleotide sequences were sequenced per donor, around 18% of them non-productive.

The research as a whole found: A group of highly shared sequence variants was considered likely to be a technical artifact of the sequencing pipeline. In vitro tests confirmed that a few of the cytomegalovirus-associated TCR beta chains recognize cytomegalovirus antigens. Compared with equally common non-associated chains, HLA-associated TCR beta chains in a later analysis were more clonally expanded and had lower generation probabilities. In the study, about 150 TCR beta chains were listed as associated with cytomegalovirus. A later genetic analysis reported fewer N-insertions in productive TCRs among donors in an Asian-associated ancestry cluster than the approximately 670-donor mean. Linkage disequilibrium might explain the correlated functional status among segregating V segments, but an unknown experimental factor could not be ruled out. The earlier analysis of almost 600 of the donors excluded some 15 rarely observed V segments, including chromosome 9 orphons, because counts were too low. CMV serostatus was the only immune exposure information available for the cohort. Assigning TCR associations to individual alleles was difficult when HLA alleles, especially DR and DQ, strongly co-occurred. Because HLA typing was unavailable for some donors at each locus, only the typed subset was used in association tests. Most CMV-associated TCR beta chains appeared to be HLA-restricted in a later analysis, and the HLA associations seemed to be driven largely by CMV exposure. A further reported finding was that TCR beta sequences accurately predicted the HLA-A and HLA-B alleles for most subjects in the first cohort. Sequencing depth was assumed to be roughly uniform across donors in the presence/absence analyses, though that assumption may not hold. An earlier analysis of around 600 of the donors showed that most TCR beta V segments appeared in productive rearrangements either about 90% or about 30% of the time, which broadly matched IMGT annotations. The authors suggested that the approach could potentially be generalized to other disease states and immunological phenotypes. In a later genetic analysis, a missense DCLRE1C variant was associated with V-gene and J-gene trimming of TCR beta chains, and the association was replicated in an independent cohort. In both the original and validation cohorts, the classifier was reported to diagnose cytomegalovirus status with high specificity and sensitivity. At a false discovery rate of 0.05, a later analysis linked about 17,000 TCR beta sequences to specific HLA alleles. In a later analysis, TCR association rates were found to vary across HLA loci, with the most associated TCRs seen for DRB1 alleles and the fewest for HLA-C alleles. Most TCR sequences were seen in very few donors, while some public TCRs were found in many individuals. In this cohort, only TCR beta chains were sequenced, and detectable features were limited by the absence of alpha or paired-chain data. Several of the top co-occurrence clusters appeared to be linked to parvovirus B19, influenza, CMV and Epstein-Barr virus, according to a later analysis.

The cohort was made up of about 610 healthy bone marrow donors. All cohort members were sampled while nominally healthy, although unrecorded immune exposures were likely present. The donor was CMV seronegative and belonged to the group of approximately 320 seronegative cohort members. Every donor gave a peripheral blood sample, and the peripheral blood mononuclear cells from that sample were used for TCR beta sequencing. The Qiagen DNeasy Blood Extraction Kit was used to extract genomic DNA from the blood cell samples. Regarding this clone: There is no known antigen for this receptor. One base away there is no much larger clone; base qualities are not given.

Libraries were made using the immunoSEQ multiplex PCR assay. The multiplex PCR relied on a mix of 60 forward primers for TCR Vbeta segments and 13 reverse primers for TCR Jbeta segments. The CDR3 region of rearranged TCR beta genes was amplified from genomic DNA by a multiplex PCR assay. The amplified TCR beta libraries were sequenced on the Illumina HiSeq System as 87-base-pair reads. The study's processing was this. A later analysis tallied about 77 million unique TCR beta chains across the approximately 670 repertoires, and about 12 million of those chains were shared by two or more donors. Raw reads were error-corrected and collapsed into unique sequences by a nearest-neighbor algorithm in which closely related sequences were merged to remove PCR and sequencing errors. To assign V, D and J gene segments, CDR3 sequences were aligned to IMGT reference sequences. Each retained sequence needed at least a six-nucleotide match to both a V gene segment and a J gene segment. Rearrangements were called productive when the CDR3 lacked stop codons and stayed in frame with V and J; all others were non-productive. CDR3 was defined by IMGT convention, running from the second conserved V-encoded cysteine to the conserved J-encoded phenylalanine. The earlier analysis of fewer than 700 of the donors excluded sequences that lacked an unambiguous match to a single V gene segment. In an earlier analysis of approximately 560 of the donors, a V segment was called functional when productive rearrangements were above 56.7%, and segregating when the standard deviation between donors exceeded 5%. A statistical classification framework was built for diagnosing cytomegalovirus status from the catalog of TCR beta chain sequences. In a later analysis, TCR nucleotide sequences were compared against IMGT/GENE-DB human TR gene sequences so that V and J genes could be assigned. In a later analysis, CDR3 sequences and most-parsimonious VDJ recombination scenarios were assigned using the TCRdist pipeline. In a later analysis, each TCR beta chain was defined by its CDR3 amino acid sequence together with its V-gene family, and reads without a unique V-gene family were excluded. In a later analysis, 450 to 600 highly shared, low-generation-probability nucleotide sequences were removed to address suspected cross-contamination and a sequencing artifact. A later analysis calculated a clonal expansion index for each public chain from normalized within-repertoire ranks of inferred template counts. In a later analysis, generation probabilities were computed using a VDJ recombination model fitted to out-of-frame rearrangements, and the results were checked against IGoR. In a later analysis, TCR-TCR, TCR-HLA and TCR-CMV co-occurrence was scored with hypergeometric tests, and a repertoire-size bias correction was applied to TCR pairs. False discovery rates were estimated in a later analysis by permuting HLA or CMV assignments 20 times. A later analysis grouped co-occurring TCRs with DBSCAN, adding TCRdist sequence similarity when clustering within HLA-allele-positive subsets. Co-occurrence clustering excluded repertoires with fewer than 30,000 or more than 120,000 public chains, plus five with anomalous nucleotide sharing. TCRdb carries this immuneACCESS record with in-frame sequences only. Its versions omit some clonotypes, under half of them owing to an unresolved V gene in the studies checked, with the rest unexplained. The DNA was the basis for D and trimming; V, J and clone size are from that table. This sample holds 180,000 or so clones; nearly 80% were observed only once. In total, the top ten clones hold approximately 2.6% of the sample.

The specimen was PBMCs. This clonotype was sampled from a female donor in good health and CMV-seronegative.

The sequenced DNA is TGTGCCAGCAGTGAACAAGGGACTAGCGGGACAGGTGAGCAGTTCTTC. Its product reads: CASSEQGTSGTGEQFF. The receptor chain draws on TRBV2 and TRBJ2-1; TRBD2 matches 13 bases in the middle. The germline V gene supplies CDR1 SNHLY and CDR2 FYNNEI. The CDR3 runs 16 residues from the cysteine to the phenylalanine. The entry retains the CDR3 DNA only, 48 bases that are in frame from base 1. After removal of 2 bases from V and 9 bases from J, the junction retains 7 bases not matched to a gene.